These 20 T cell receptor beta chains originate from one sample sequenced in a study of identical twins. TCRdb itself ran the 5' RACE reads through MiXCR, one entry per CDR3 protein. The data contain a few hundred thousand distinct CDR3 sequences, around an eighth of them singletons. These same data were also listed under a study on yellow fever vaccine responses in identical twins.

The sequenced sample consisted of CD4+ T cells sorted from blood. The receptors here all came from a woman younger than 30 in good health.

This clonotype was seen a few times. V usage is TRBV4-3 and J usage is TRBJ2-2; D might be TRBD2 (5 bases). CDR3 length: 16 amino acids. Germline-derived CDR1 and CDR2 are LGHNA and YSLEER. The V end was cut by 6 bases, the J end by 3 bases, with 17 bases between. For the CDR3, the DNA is TGCGCCAGCAGGGACGCGACTAACCCCGACACCGGGGAGCTGTTTTTT. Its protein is CASRDATNPDTGELFF.

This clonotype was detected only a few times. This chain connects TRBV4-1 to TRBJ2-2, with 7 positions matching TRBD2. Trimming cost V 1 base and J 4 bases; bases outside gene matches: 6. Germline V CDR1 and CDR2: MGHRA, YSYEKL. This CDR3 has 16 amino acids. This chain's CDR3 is CASSQAGGAPTGELFF. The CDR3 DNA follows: TGCGCCAGCAGCCAAGCGGGAGGAGCCCCCACCGGGGAGCTGTTTTTT.

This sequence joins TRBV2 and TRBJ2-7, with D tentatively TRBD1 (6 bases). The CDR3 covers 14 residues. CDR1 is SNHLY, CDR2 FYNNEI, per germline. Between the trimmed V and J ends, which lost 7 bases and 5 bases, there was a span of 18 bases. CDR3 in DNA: TGTGCCAGCACCCGGGACACCGGGCTCCACGAGCAGTACTTC. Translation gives CASTRDTGLHEQYF.

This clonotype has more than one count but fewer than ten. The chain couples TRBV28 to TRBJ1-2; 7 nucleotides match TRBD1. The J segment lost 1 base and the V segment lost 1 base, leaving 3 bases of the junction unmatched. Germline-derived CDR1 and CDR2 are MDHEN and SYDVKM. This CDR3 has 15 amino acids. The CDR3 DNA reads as TGTGCCAGCAGTTTATTGCGGGACAGTAACTATGGCTACACCTTC. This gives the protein CASSLLRDSNYGYTF.

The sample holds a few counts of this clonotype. The CDR3 DNA reads TGTGCCATCTGGGACGGTAGCTCCTACAATGAGCAGTTCTTC. Encoded protein: CAIWDGSSYNEQFF. V is TRBV10-3 and J is TRBJ2-1; the D call may be TRBD1 or TRBD2 (5 bases each). Trimming pared 8 bases from V and 0 bases from J, leaving 11 bases between. This CDR3 region has 14 residues. CDR1 is ENHRY, CDR2 SYGVKD, per germline.

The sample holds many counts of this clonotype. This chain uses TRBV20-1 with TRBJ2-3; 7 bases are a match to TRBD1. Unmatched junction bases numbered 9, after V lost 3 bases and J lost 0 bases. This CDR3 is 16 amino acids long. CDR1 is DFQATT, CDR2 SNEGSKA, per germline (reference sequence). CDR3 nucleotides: TGCAGTGCTAGTACCCGGCAGGGGGTAAGCACAGATACGCAGTATTTT. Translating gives CSASTRQGVSTDTQYF.

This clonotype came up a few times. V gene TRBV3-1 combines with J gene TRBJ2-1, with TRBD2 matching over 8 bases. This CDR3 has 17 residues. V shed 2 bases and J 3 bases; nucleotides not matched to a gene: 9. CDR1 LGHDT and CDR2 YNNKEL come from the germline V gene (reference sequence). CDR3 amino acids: CASSQLFLTSGYNEQFF. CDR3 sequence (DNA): TGTGCCAGCAGCCAACTCTTTTTAACTAGCGGCTACAATGAGCAGTTCTTC.

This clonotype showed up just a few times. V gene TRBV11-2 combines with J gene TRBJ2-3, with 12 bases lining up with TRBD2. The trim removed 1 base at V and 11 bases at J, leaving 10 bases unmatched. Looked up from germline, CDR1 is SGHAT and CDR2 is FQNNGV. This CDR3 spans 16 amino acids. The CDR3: CASSLGTSGKIFLQYF. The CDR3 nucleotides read TGTGCCAGCAGCTTAGGGACTAGCGGGAAGATATTCTTGCAGTATTTT.

CDR3 coding DNA: TGTGCCAGCAGCGGGGTTTGGGGCATCCAAGAGACCCAGTACTTC. It translates to CASSGVWGIQETQYF. The V gene is TRBV6-1, the J gene TRBJ2-5; the D gene could be TRBD1 or TRBD2 (5 bases each). The V end was cut by 6 bases, the J end by 1 base, with 15 bases between. The CDR3 runs to 15 residues. Germline lookup yields CDR1 MNHNS and CDR2 SASEGT.

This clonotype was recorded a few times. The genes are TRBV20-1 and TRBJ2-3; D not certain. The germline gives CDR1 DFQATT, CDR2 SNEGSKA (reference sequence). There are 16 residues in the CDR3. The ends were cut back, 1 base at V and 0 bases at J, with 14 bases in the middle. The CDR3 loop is CSARVQPFSSTDTQYF. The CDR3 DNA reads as TGCAGTGCTAGAGTTCAGCCCTTCTCTAGCACAGATACGCAGTATTTT.

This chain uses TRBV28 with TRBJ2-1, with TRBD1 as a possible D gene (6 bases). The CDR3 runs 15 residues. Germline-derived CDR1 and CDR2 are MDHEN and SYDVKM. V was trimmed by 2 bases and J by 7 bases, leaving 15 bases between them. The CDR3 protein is CASSLQAQGSNEQFF. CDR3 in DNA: TGTGCCAGCAGTTTACAGGCACAGGGCTCAAATGAGCAGTTCTTC.

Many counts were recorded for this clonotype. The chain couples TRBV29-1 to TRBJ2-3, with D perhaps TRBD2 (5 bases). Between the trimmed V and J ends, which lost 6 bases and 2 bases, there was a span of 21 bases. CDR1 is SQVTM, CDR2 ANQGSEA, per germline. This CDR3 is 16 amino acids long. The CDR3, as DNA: TGCAGCGTGCAGAGCGATCCCCGGGGATCCACAGATACGCAGTATTTT. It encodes CSVQSDPRGSTDTQYF.

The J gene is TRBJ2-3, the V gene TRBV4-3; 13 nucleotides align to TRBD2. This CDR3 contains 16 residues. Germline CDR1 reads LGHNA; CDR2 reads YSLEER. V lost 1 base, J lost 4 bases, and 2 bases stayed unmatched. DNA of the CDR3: TGCGCCAGCAGCCAAGGGACTAGCGGGAGATCAGATACGCAGTATTTT. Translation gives CASSQGTSGRSDTQYF.

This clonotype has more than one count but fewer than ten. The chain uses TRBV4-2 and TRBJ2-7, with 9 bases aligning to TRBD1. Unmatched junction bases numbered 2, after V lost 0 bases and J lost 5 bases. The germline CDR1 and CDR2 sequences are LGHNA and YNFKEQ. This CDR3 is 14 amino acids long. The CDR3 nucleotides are TGTGCCAGCAGCCAAGAGGGACAGGGACACGAGCAGTACTTC. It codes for CASSQEGQGHEQYF.

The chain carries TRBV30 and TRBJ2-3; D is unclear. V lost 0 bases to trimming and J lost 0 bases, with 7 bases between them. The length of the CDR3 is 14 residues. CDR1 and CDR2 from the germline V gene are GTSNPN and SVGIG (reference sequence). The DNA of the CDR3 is TGTGCCTGGAGTGTCCGAACTAGCACAGATACGCAGTATTTT. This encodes CAWSVRTSTDTQYF.

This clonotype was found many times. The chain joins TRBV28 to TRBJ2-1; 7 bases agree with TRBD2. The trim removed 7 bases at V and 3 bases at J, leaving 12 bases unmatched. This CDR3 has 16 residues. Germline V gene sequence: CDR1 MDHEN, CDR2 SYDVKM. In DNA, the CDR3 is TGTGCCAGCAAAGGGCTAGCGGCCAACTTCTACAATGAGCAGTTCTTC. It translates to CASKGLAANFYNEQFF.

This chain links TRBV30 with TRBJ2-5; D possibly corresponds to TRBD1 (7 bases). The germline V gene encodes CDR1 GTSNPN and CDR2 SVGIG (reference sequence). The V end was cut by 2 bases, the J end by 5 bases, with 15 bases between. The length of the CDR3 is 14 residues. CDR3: CAWSTIRGRETQYF. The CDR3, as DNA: TGTGCCTGGAGTACAATCAGGGGGAGGGAGACCCAGTACTTC.

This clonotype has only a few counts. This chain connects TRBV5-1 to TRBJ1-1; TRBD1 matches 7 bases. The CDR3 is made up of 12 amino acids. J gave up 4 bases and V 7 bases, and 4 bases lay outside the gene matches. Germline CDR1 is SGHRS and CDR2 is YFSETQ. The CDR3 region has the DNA TGCGCCAGCGGTCGGGACAGCACTGAAGCTTTCTTT. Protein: CASGRDSTEAFF.

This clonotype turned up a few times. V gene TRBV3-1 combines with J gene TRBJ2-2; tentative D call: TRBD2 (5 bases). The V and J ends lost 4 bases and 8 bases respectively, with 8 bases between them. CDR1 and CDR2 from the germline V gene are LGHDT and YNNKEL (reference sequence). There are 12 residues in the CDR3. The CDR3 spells CASSPGKGELFF. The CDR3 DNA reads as TGTGCCAGCAGCCCGGGGAAGGGGGAGCTGTTTTTT.

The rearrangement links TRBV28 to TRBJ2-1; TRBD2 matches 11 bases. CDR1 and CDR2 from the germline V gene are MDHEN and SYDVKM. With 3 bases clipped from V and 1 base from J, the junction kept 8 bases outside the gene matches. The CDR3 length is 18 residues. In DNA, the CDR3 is TGTGCCAGCAGTTTCCCCTATAGCGGGAGGGTATCCTACAATGAGCAGTTCTTC. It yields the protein CASSFPYSGRVSYNEQFF. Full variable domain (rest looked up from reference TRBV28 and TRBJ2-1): DVKVTQSSRYLVKRTGEKVFLECVQDMDHENMFWYRQDPGLGLRLIYFSYDVKMKEKGDIPEGYSVSREKKERFSLILESASTNQTSMYLCASSFPYSGRVSYNEQFFGPGTRLTVL.